This T cell receptor (beta chain) was found in a study of T cell changes during pregnancy in multiple sclerosis. The table lists this clone with a few counts. TCRdb's copy holds only in-frame clones and misses some; the assay was immunoSEQ multiplex PCR. Of tens of thousands of clones listed, 85% to 95% are singletons. This clonotype was obtained from a female donor with multiple sclerosis, enrolled in a pregnancy study. The sample consisted of peripheral blood, taken in the third trimester of pregnancy.

CDR3 sequence reads: CASSLAGVIWEQFF. CDR3 DNA sequence: TGTGCCAGCAGTTTAGCGGGAGTAATATGGGAGCAGTTCTTC. The chain recombines TRBV27 with TRBJ2-1; the match to TRBD2 covers 7 bases. Germline CDR1 reads MNHEY; CDR2 reads SMNVEV (reference sequence). J lost 10 bases, V lost 2 bases, and 8 bases had no gene match. The CDR3 covers 14 residues.